This T cell receptor beta chain was identified in a study of blood T cells in healthy people across ages (dated by TCRdb to between 2015 and 2016). About the investigation overall: In model experiments, template switching captured roughly one uniquely barcoded TCR beta cDNA molecule for every two T cells. To avoid experimental bias, donors of different ages were spread randomly across the sequencing lanes. Two additional independent replicas of 1 million unique cDNA reads from the same blood draw were analyzed for two donors (one aged 18 to 30 and one aged 80 or older). The donors were divided into four age groups: young (average roughly 17 years), middle-aged (around 37), aged (approximately 59) and long-lived (more than 75). The study measured age-related changes in TCR beta repertoire diversity using deep sequencing normalized with unique cDNA molecular identifiers. Summary of the overall study and its limitations: Total diversity estimates from one million sequenced T cells were considered lower bounds and underestimates. Because the CMV infection status of the donors was unknown, age-related changes in expanded clonotypes may potentially have been confounded. Because profiling used bulk unsorted PBMCs, naive and antigen-experienced compartments could not be compared conclusively. The percentage of naive T cells measured by flow cytometry correlated strongly with observed TCR beta diversity. Compared with the aged group, more naive CD4+ T cells, fewer expanded clones and increased TCR diversity were shown by the long-lived group, suggesting age selection. As age increased, observed TCR beta diversity per million T cells dropped in a roughly linear way, and a significant reduction was already evident by age about 40.

The 35 to 40 donors, aged 6 to 90 years, were systemically healthy Caucasian individuals from Russia. Approximately 9.3 milliliters of peripheral blood were drawn from each donor into EDTA-treated Vacutainer tubes. Ficoll-Paque density-gradient centrifugation was used to isolate PBMCs, with at least 7 million per sample. Trizol reagent was used to extract total RNA from PBMCs, with at least 6 micrograms per sample. For every donor, an aliquot of PBMCs went through flow cytometry to measure the percentages of naive CD45RAhigh/CD27high T cells. This clonotype was counted only a few times. Its recognized antigen is unknown. Base qualities are not recorded, but no much larger clone differs from it by a single base. From the germline V gene (reference sequence), CDR1 is DFQATT and CDR2 is SNEGSKA. From the cysteine up to the phenylalanine, the CDR3 has a length of 15 residues. Of the read, only the CDR3 DNA is kept; its 45 bases are in frame from base 1. Trimming accounts for 7 bases at V and 2 bases at J, while the number of junction bases matched to no gene is 11.

Libraries were prepared through 5' RACE. Sequencing was performed on an Illumina HiSeq 2500. A second PCR of about 6 to 11 cycles was performed with a sample-barcoded 5' primer and a J-beta primer mix. A template-switch 5' adaptor carrying 12 random nucleotides introduced a unique molecular identifier onto each TCR beta cDNA molecule. Each sample yielded at least 3 million CDR3-containing paired-end reads. First-strand cDNA was synthesized from all RNA with the Mint cDNA synthesis kit, primed by a TRBC-specific oligonucleotide. All cDNA was treated with uracil-DNA glycosylase and then went through a first 18-cycle PCR with the universal primers M1SS and BC2_uni_R. On the authors' methods: Normalization of each sample was performed by random selection of 1 million high-quality reads, each carrying a distinct molecular identifier. Reads with shared molecular identifiers were discarded instead of being binned into consensus sequences. MiTCR, set to a Q25 quality threshold and the strictest error-elimination algorithm, was used for CDR3 identification, clonotype clustering and error correction. A nonparametric unseen species model with Euler transformation was used to estimate lower-bound total TCR beta diversity. TCRdb reanalyzed the raw reads on its own, using fastp at Q25 for trimming and MiXCR for clone calling, and kept in-frame beta chains. Identical CDR3 proteins give one entry, which carries the most common genes and DNA. V and J calls and clone size were set by TCRdb, not the authors. Present in this sample are roughly 1.4 million distinct CDR3 sequences, roughly 60% of which were seen just once. Over 5% of the sample rests with the top ten.

The receptor's source is a man between 18 and 29 years old in good health. The source material was blood. The rearranged chain carries TRBV20-1 and TRBJ2-3; 8 nucleotides in the junction match TRBD2. DNA sequence: TGCAGTGTCCAACCCGGGAGGGCCAACACAGATACGCAGTATTTT. The encoded protein is CSVQPGRANTDTQYF.